These 5 T cell receptor beta chains were all obtained from the same sample, sequenced in a study of cytomegalovirus exposure and HLA in healthy donors. Sequenced by immunoSEQ multiplex PCR; TCRdb stores in-frame clones only, minus some. The sample contains about 250,000 clones, about 90% of which appear only once. The sequencing sample was made of PBMCs. All receptors derive from a man younger than 35 in good health and CMV-seropositive.

This sequence joins TRBV21-1 and TRBJ2-3; TRBD2 reflects the table's D call only, with no check against the DNA. TRBV21-1 is recorded as a pseudogene. The CDR3 sequence is 18 residues long. In DNA, the CDR3 is TGTGCCAGCAGCAGGGTAAGGCTAGCGGGCAACATCACAGATACGCAGTATTTT. Translation: CASSRVRLAGNITDTQYF.

This clone appeared a few times. The genes are TRBV16 and TRBJ2-6, with 8 bases fitting TRBD1. In germline, CDR1 is KGHSY, CDR2 FQNENV. V lost 4 bases to trimming and J lost 3 bases; unmatched junction nucleotides: 8. This CDR3 spans 17 amino acids. The CDR3 bases are TGTGCCAGCAGCCGCGACAGGGGAATCTATGGGGCCAACGTCCTGACTTTC. It is translated as CASSRDRGIYGANVLTF.

This clone was picked up one time. The rearrangement uses TRBV5-4 and TRBJ2-1; TRBD1 is a possible D gene (5 bases). This CDR3 spans 16 amino acids. Trimming pared 0 bases from V and 2 bases from J, leaving 12 bases between. The germline gives CDR1 SGHNT, CDR2 YYREEE (reference sequence). CDR3 loop: CASSLAADSPYNEQFF. The DNA for the CDR3 is TGTGCCAGCAGCTTGGCGGCTGACAGTCCCTACAATGAGCAGTTCTTC. Combining the CDR3 with reference TRBV5-4 and TRBJ2-1 gives the whole variable domain ETGVTQSPTHLIKTRGQQVTLRCSSQSGHNTVSWYQQALGQGPQFIFQYYREEENGRGNFPPRFSGLQFPNYSSELNVNALELDDSALYLCASSLAADSPYNEQFFGPGTRLTVL.

The chain joins TRBV4-1 to TRBJ1-5; 8 bases fit TRBD1. The CDR3 covers 15 residues. Germline assignment: CDR1 MGHRA and CDR2 YSYEKL. V dropped 5 bases and J dropped 4; count of bases not matched to a gene: 7. The CDR3 DNA is TGCGCCAGCAGCAATGGACAGGGAGTGAATCAGCCCCAGCATTTT. As protein: CASSNGQGVNQPQHF.

The rearrangement links TRBV2 to TRBJ1-2; no clear D gene. The CDR3 is made up of 12 amino acids. The germline V and J ends were trimmed by 2 bases and 7 bases, with 8 bases remaining between them. The germline V gene has CDR1 SNHLY and CDR2 FYNNEI. In DNA, the CDR3 is TGTGCCAGCAGTGAAACTCCGGGTGGCTACACCTTC. Its translation: CASSETPGGYTF.